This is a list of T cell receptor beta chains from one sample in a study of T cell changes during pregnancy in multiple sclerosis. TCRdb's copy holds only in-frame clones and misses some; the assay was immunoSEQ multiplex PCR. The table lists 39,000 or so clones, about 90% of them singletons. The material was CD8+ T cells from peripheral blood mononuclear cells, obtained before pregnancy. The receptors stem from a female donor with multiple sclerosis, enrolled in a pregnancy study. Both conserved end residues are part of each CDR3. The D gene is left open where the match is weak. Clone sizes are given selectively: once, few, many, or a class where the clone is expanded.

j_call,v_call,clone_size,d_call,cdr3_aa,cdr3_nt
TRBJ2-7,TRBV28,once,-,CASRLGSYEQYF,TGTGCCAGCAGACTGGGGAGTTACGAGCAGTACTTC
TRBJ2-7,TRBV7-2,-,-,CASSPLPDRLGEQYF,TGTGCCAGCAGCCCACTACCTGACAGGCTCGGGGAGCAGTACTTC
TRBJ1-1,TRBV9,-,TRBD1,CASGTPTDRALNTEAFF,TGTGCCAGCGGCACCCCCACGGACAGGGCATTGAACACTGAAGCTTTCTTT
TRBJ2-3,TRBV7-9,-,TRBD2,CASSLVARLAGGADTQYF,TGTGCCAGCAGCTTAGTAGCAAGACTAGCGGGAGGGGCAGATACGCAGTATTTT
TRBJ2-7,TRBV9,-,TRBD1,CASSVQPGQGYEQYF,TGTGCCAGCAGCGTCCAGCCGGGACAGGGCTACGAGCAGTACTTC
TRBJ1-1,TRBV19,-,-,CASSFSVTAEAFF,TGTGCCAGTAGTTTCTCGGTGACAGCCGAAGCTTTCTTT
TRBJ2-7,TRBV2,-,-,CASSEDGVLSDDEQYF,TGTGCCAGCAGTGAAGACGGGGTTCTATCAGATGACGAGCAGTACTTC
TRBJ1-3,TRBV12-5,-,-,CASGLGGTGNTIYF,TGTGCTAGTGGTTTAGGGGGTACTGGAAACACCATATATTTT
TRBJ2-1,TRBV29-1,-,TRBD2,CSVSAGGRGEQFF,TGCAGCGTTTCAGCGGGGGGCCGTGGTGAGCAGTTCTTC
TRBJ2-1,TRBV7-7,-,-,CASSDPTSSYNEQFF,TGTGCCAGCAGCGACCCGACTAGTTCCTACAATGAGCAGTTCTTC
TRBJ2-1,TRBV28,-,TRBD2,CASSPGTSGRVPVFF,TGTGCCAGCAGTCCCGGGACTAGCGGGAGGGTCCCTGTGTTCTTC
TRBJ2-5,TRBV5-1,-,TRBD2,CASSFLAGVQETQYF,TGCGCCAGCAGCTTCTTAGCGGGGGTGCAAGAGACCCAGTACTTC
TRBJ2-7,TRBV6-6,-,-,CASNWVQTYEQYF,TGTGCCAGCAATTGGGTACAGACCTACGAGCAGTACTTC
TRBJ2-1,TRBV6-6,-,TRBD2,CASHSGGAYEQFF,TGTGCCAGCCATAGCGGGGGGGCGTATGAGCAGTTCTTC
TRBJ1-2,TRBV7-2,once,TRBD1,CASSLARTGAFYGYTF,TGTGCCAGCAGCTTAGCGCGGACAGGGGCATTCTATGGCTACACCTTC
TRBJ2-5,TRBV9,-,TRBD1,CASSVEWRTGTETQYF,TGTGCCAGCAGCGTAGAGTGGAGGACAGGGACAGAGACCCAGTACTTC
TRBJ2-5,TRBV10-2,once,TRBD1,CASRTDRGRETQYF,TGCGCCAGCAGGACAGACAGGGGACGGGAGACCCAGTACTTC
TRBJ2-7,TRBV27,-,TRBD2,CASSPNSGRGTRITYEQYF,TGTGCCAGCAGTCCTAATAGCGGGAGAGGGACCCGCATTACCTACGAGCAGTACTTC
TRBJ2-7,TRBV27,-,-,CASSLRRNPGSYEQYF,TGTGCCAGCAGTTTACGAAGGAACCCGGGAAGCTACGAGCAGTACTTC
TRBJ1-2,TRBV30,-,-,CAWSVIVRYGYTF,TGTGCCTGGAGTGTAATAGTGCGCTATGGCTACACCTTC
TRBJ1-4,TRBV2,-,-,CASRGRGEEKLFF,TGTGCCAGCAGGGGCAGGGGAGAGGAAAAACTGTTTTTT
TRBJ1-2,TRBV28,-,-,CASSPPSYYGYTF,TGTGCCAGCAGTCCTCCCAGTTACTATGGCTACACCTTC
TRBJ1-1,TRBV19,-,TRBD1,CASRPGQSTEAFF,TGTGCCAGTAGGCCGGGACAGTCCACTGAAGCTTTCTTT
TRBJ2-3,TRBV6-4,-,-,CASSDSGFSDTQYF,TGTGCCAGCAGTGACTCGGGCTTCTCTGATACGCAGTATTTT
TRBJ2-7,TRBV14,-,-,CASGTGGTTYEQYF,TGTGCCAGCGGAACGGGCGGGACGACCTACGAGCAGTACTTC